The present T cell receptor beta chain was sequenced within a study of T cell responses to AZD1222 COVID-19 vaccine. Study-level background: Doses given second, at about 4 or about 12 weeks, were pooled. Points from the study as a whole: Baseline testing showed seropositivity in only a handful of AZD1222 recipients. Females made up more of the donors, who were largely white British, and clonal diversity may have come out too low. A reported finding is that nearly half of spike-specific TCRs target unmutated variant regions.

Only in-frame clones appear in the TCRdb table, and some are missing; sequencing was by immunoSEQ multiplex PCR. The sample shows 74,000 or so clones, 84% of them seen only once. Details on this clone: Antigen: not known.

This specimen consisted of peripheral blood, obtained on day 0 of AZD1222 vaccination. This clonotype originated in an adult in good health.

The CDR3, as DNA: TGTGCCACCAGTGACCTAGCGGCTACGCAGTATTTT. Translating gives CATSDLAATQYF. The chain employs TRBV24-1 and TRBJ2-3; TRBD2 matches 7 bases. Germline CDR1 KGHDR, CDR2 SFDVKD. The CDR3 contains 12 residues. J was trimmed by 8 bases and V by 4 bases; bases with no gene match: 2.